This TCR beta chain was obtained from a study of cytomegalovirus exposure and HLA in healthy donors. Germline V gives CDR1 MGHRA, CDR2 YSYEKL. This CDR3 spans 15 amino acids. Trimming pared 2 bases from V and 6 bases from J, leaving 16 bases between. The primer mix had 60 Vbeta and 13 Jbeta primers. The method was immunoSEQ multiplex PCR; TCRdb's version includes in-frame clones alone and lacks a portion of them. The sample shows some 170,000 clones, about 80% of them seen only once. This chain connects TRBV4-1 to TRBJ1-1, with D possibly being TRBD1 (5 bases). Sequencing was carried out using PBMCs. The clonotype originates from a woman between 50 and 59 years old in good health and CMV-seronegative. The CDR3 DNA reads as TGCGCCAGCAGCCAAATCCGGCAGGGTATCGCTGAAGCTTTCTTT. Protein: CASSQIRQGIAEAFF.